The TCR beta chain under discussion was sequenced for a study of cytomegalovirus exposure and HLA in healthy donors. Study-wide points: Later analysis demonstrated an association between a missense DCLRE1C variant and TCR beta V- and J-gene trimming. Three CMV-associated chains proved CMV antigen-specific in vitro. Most CMV-associated TCR beta chains appeared HLA-restricted in a later analysis.

V shed 0 bases and J shed 7 bases, with 10 bases lying between them. The length of the CDR3 is 13 residues. The germline V gene encodes CDR1 SGHAT and CDR2 FQNNGV. This clone was detected only a few times. Its antigen remains unidentified. Primers included in the PCR were 60 Vbeta and 13 Jbeta primers. Sequenced by immunoSEQ multiplex PCR; TCRdb stores in-frame clones only, minus some. The table records approximately 120,000 clones, 65% to 80% of them present only once. Sequenced material: PBMCs. This clonotype originated in a man aged 25 to 40 in good health and CMV-seronegative. The chain carries TRBV11-2 and TRBJ2-7, with D maybe TRBD2 (5 bases). CDR3 nucleotides: TGTGCCAGCAGCTTAGATCCCCCGGGGGAGCAGTACTTC. Translated, it gives CASSLDPPGEQYF.